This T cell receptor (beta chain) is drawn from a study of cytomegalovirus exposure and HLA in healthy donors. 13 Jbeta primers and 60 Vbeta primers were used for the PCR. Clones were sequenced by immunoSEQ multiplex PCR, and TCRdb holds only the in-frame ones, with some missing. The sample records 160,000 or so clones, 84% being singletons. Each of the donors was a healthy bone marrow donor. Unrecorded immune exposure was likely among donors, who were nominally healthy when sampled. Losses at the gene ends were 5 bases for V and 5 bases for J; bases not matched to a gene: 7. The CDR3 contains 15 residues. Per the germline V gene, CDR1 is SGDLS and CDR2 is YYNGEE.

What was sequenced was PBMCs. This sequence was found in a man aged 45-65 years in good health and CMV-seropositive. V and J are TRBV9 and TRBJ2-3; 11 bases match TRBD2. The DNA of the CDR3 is TGTGCCAGCAGGGGTAGCGGGAGGGCCGGAGATACGCAGTATTTT. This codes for CASRGSGRAGDTQYF. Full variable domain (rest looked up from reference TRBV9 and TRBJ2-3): DSGVTQTPKHLITATGQRVTLRCSPRSGDLSVYWYQQSLDQGLQFLIQYYNGEERAKGNILERFSAQQFPDLHSELNLSSLELGDSALYFCASRGSGRAGDTQYFGPGTRLTVL.